The 20 T cell receptor beta chains presented below share a single source sample, sequenced in a study of PD-L1 blockade in urothelial cancer. Here immunoSEQ multiplex PCR was the method, and the copy in TCRdb shows in-frame clones only, minus some. Found here are roughly 90,000 clones, approximately 91% of them singletons; the top ten hold roughly a tenth. Source: PBMCs, taken around atezolizumab (anti-PD-L1) treatment. These receptors came from a man between 60 and 75 years old with urothelial cancer.

This CDR3 reads CASSIRDRGVSPLHF. The CDR3 DNA reads TGTGCCAGTAGTATACGAGACAGGGGGGTTTCACCCCTCCACTTT. This rearrangement joins TRBV19 to TRBJ1-6; 9 bases agree with TRBD1. Germline trimming cut 2 bases from V and 9 bases from J; bases unmatched to any gene: 5. CDR1 and CDR2 from the germline V gene are LNHDA and SQIVND (reference sequence). This CDR3 contains 15 residues.

V gene TRBV7-2 combines with J gene TRBJ2-7; the D gene is possibly TRBD2 (6 bases). V gave up 5 bases and J gave up 2 bases, with 13 bases separating them. The CDR3 is 14 residues long. Germline assignment: CDR1 SGHTA and CDR2 FQGNSA. For the CDR3, the DNA is TGTGCCAGCAGCCAGAGGACTACCACCTACGAGCAGTACTTC. Translating it yields CASSQRTTTYEQYF.

The chain joins TRBV5-1 to TRBJ2-5; 7 bases line up with TRBD1. V lost 2 bases to trimming and J lost 3 bases; unmatched junction nucleotides: 4. The CDR3 totals 14 residues. Germline assignment: CDR1 SGHRS and CDR2 YFSETQ. CDR3 region: CASSLLGTEETQYF. In DNA form, the CDR3 reads TGCGCCAGCAGCTTACTAGGGACAGAAGAGACCCAGTACTTC.

V gene TRBV5-4 combines with J gene TRBJ1-1; 7 bases are a match to TRBD1. V gave up 3 bases and J gave up 1 base; unmatched junction bases: 3. From germline, CDR1 is SGHNT and CDR2 YYREEE (reference sequence). The CDR3 spans 14 residues. The CDR3 here is CASSSTGSNTEAFF. Written as DNA, the CDR3 is TGTGCCAGCAGCTCGACAGGGTCGAACACTGAAGCTTTCTTT.

The rearrangement links TRBV6-6 to TRBJ2-2; the D gene is possibly TRBD2 (6 bases). This CDR3 has 14 amino acids. The V end lost 6 bases, the J end lost 6 bases, and 14 bases lay between the germline ends. Germline CDR1 is MNHNY and CDR2 is SVGAGI (reference sequence). CDR3 protein: CASREGSFPGELFF. The CDR3 nucleotides are TGTGCCAGCAGGGAGGGGTCCTTTCCCGGGGAGCTGTTTTTT.

The genes are TRBV19 and TRBJ2-5; no firm D call. Trimming took off 4 bases at V and 2 bases at J, with 8 bases between the two ends. Per germline, CDR1 LNHDA and CDR2 SQIVND (reference sequence). CDR3 length equals 13 residues. As DNA, the CDR3 is TGTGCCAGTAGTAATTCCGTACAAGAGACCCAGTACTTC. Its protein product is CASSNSVQETQYF.

The chain couples TRBV2 to TRBJ1-2; possible D gene TRBD1, 5 bases. The CDR3 sequence is 12 residues long. Germline V gene data show CDR1 as SNHLY and CDR2 as FYNNEI. V lost 6 bases and J lost 6, with 11 bases in between. CDR3: CASSFGHNGYTF. DNA of the CDR3: TGTGCCAGCAGCTTCGGACACAATGGCTACACCTTC. The complete variable domain, with remaining parts taken from reference TRBV2 and TRBJ1-2, reads EPEVTQTPSHQVTQMGQEVILRCVPISNHLYFYWYRQILGQKVEFLVSFYNNEISEKSEIFDDQFSVERPDGSNFTLKIRSTKLEDSAMYFCASSFGHNGYTFGSGTRLTVV.

The chain carries TRBV5-1 and TRBJ1-1; tentative D call: TRBD1 (6 bases). Germline V gene lookup returns CDR1 SGHRS and CDR2 YFSETQ. This CDR3 has 13 residues. With 4 bases removed from V and 5 bases from J, the gap between germline ends came to 12 bases. The CDR3 region has the DNA TGCGCCAGCAGCACCTACCAGGGGACTGAAGCTTTCTTT. This codes for CASSTYQGTEAFF.

This rearrangement joins TRBV9 to TRBJ2-1, with 12 bases identical to TRBD2. In germline, CDR1 is SGDLS, CDR2 YYNGEE. V dropped 0 bases and J dropped 7; count of bases not matched to a gene: 5. The CDR3 totals 16 residues. CDR3 in DNA: TGTGCCAGCAGCGTAGGGCTAGCGGGAGGGCTTAATGAGCAGTTCTTC. Encoded protein: CASSVGLAGGLNEQFF.

The chain joins TRBV30 to TRBJ2-3; 8 nucleotides match TRBD2. Trimming at V came to 3 bases and at J to 4 bases, leaving 9 bases not matched to a gene. This CDR3 is built from 15 residues. Per the germline V gene, CDR1 is GTSNPN and CDR2 is SVGIG (reference sequence). The CDR3 reads CAWRNGLARADTQYF. Written as DNA, the CDR3 is TGTGCCTGGAGGAACGGACTAGCAAGGGCAGATACGCAGTATTTT.

CDR3 sequence: CASSYSREPYEQYF. CDR3 bases: TGTGCCAGCAGTTACTCGAGGGAGCCCTACGAGCAGTACTTC. This rearrangement joins TRBV6-5 to TRBJ2-7; TRBD2 might be the D (5 bases). Trimming removed 0 bases from V and 2 bases from J, with 8 bases in between. The CDR3 covers 14 residues. Germline loops: CDR1 MNHEY, CDR2 SVGAGI.

The rearrangement uses TRBV6-1 and TRBJ2-1; 11 bases are a match to TRBD2. Losses at the gene ends were 4 bases for V and 7 bases for J; bases not matched to a gene: 9. The CDR3 has 16 amino acids. Germline CDR1 reads MNHNS; CDR2 reads SASEGT. In DNA form, the CDR3 reads TGTGCCAGCAGTGGCCCGCTAGCGGGAGGCAGGAATGAGCAGTTCTTC. Translated: CASSGPLAGGRNEQFF.

J is TRBJ2-5 and V is TRBV5-1; 14 nucleotides align to TRBD2. V trimming: 0 bases; J trimming: 5 bases; junction bases outside the gene matches: 9. The CDR3 has 18 amino acids. From germline, CDR1 is SGHRS and CDR2 YFSETQ. The CDR3 loop is CASSLGGLAGGRVETQYF. CDR3 DNA sequence: TGCGCCAGCAGCTTGGGAGGACTAGCGGGGGGCAGAGTGGAGACCCAGTACTTC. Full variable domain (missing parts from reference TRBV5-1 and TRBJ2-5): KAGVTQTPRYLIKTRGQQVTLSCSPISGHRSVSWYQQTPGQGLQFLFEYFSETQRNKGNFPGRFSGRQFSNSRSEMNVSTLELGDSALYLCASSLGGLAGGRVETQYFGPGTRLLVL.

This rearrangement joins TRBV7-9 to TRBJ2-2; D unresolved. The CDR3 totals 14 residues. Germline V gene lookup returns CDR1 SEHNR and CDR2 FQNEAQ (reference sequence). V was cut by 5 bases and J by 5 bases, with 12 bases left in between. CDR3: CASSSYGMTGELFF. CDR3 DNA: TGTGCCAGCAGCAGTTATGGCATGACCGGGGAGCTGTTTTTT. The whole variable domain, remainder taken from reference TRBV7-9 and TRBJ2-2, is DTGVSQNPRHKITKRGQNVTFRCDPISEHNRLYWYRQTLGQGPEFLTYFQNEAQLEKSRLLSDRFSAERPKGSFSTLEIQRTEQGDSAMYLCASSSYGMTGELFFGEGSRLTVL.

The CDR3 protein is CASSGTTAFYEQYF. The CDR3 DNA sequence: TGTGCCAGCTCAGGGACTACCGCTTTCTACGAGCAGTACTTC. The chain has TRBV6-6 and TRBJ2-7; 7 nucleotides line up with TRBD2. With V trimmed by 8 bases and J by 3 bases, 10 bases remained unmatched. CDR1 and CDR2 (germline): MNHNY, SVGAGI (reference sequence). There are 14 residues in the CDR3.

The chain recombines TRBV28 with TRBJ2-7, with 8 bases fitting TRBD2. Germline values: CDR1 MDHEN, CDR2 SYDVKM. The CDR3 length is 14 residues. Trimming at V came to 2 bases and at J to 6 bases, leaving 6 bases not matched to a gene. CDR3 nucleotide sequence: TGTGCCAGCAGTTTAGGGACTAGGTCCCGCGAGCAGTACTTC. Its protein is CASSLGTRSREQYF.

DNA for the CDR3: TGTGCCACAGGGACACCCGCGTCGGGGGAGCAGTACTTC. Translation gives CATGTPASGEQYF. J is TRBJ2-7 and V is TRBV10-3, with D perhaps matching TRBD1 (6 bases). CDR1 is ENHRY, CDR2 SYGVKD, per germline. V shed 10 bases and J shed 7 bases, with 20 bases lying between them. The CDR3 is made up of 13 amino acids.

This clone has only a few counts. The chain combines TRBV5-6 with TRBJ2-1; no clear D gene. The V gene lost 5 bases and the J gene lost 5 bases, with 20 bases spanning the gap. Germline assignment: CDR1 SGHDT and CDR2 YYEEEE. The length of the CDR3 is 16 residues. DNA of the CDR3: TGTGCCAGCAGTATTACCATGTCGGGTCCAGACAATGAGCAGTTCTTC. Translated, it gives CASSITMSGPDNEQFF.

The chain is built from TRBV15 and TRBJ2-7; D remains unclear. Germline V gene data show CDR1 as LNHNV and CDR2 as YYDKDF (reference sequence). The V and J ends lost 3 bases and 5 bases respectively, with 11 bases between them. This CDR3 contains 13 residues. CDR3 sequence (DNA): TGTGCCACCAGCAGTTCTTTATCGGACGAGCAGTACTTC. This sequence encodes CATSSSLSDEQYF. The full variable domain, rest sourced from reference TRBV15 and TRBJ2-7, is DAMVIQNPRYQVTQFGKPVTLSCSQTLNHNVMYWYQQKSSQAPKLLFHYYDKDFNNEADTPDNFQSRRPNTSFCFLDIRSPGLGDTAMYLCATSSSLSDEQYFGPGTRLTVT.

V is TRBV7-9 and J is TRBJ2-3, with D possibly matching TRBD2 (5 bases). Germline CDR1 SEHNR, CDR2 FQNEAQ (reference sequence). CDR3 length equals 15 residues. Trimming removed 5 bases from V and 1 base from J, with 13 bases in between. The CDR3 sequence is CASSPWELRTDTQYF. The CDR3 nucleotides read TGTGCCAGCAGCCCGTGGGAGCTCCGCACAGATACGCAGTATTTT.